This entry lists 14 T cell receptor beta chains sequenced from one sample in a study of neurological immune-mediated disorders. TCRdb analysed the 5' RACE reads with MiXCR anew, one entry per CDR3 protein. The sample yields around 47,000 distinct CDR3 sequences, roughly 13% seen once. Sequenced input: PBMCs. The receptors here all came from a female donor in good health.

Many counts were recorded for this clonotype. The chain couples TRBV6-6 to TRBJ2-2; no clear D. From germline, CDR1 is MNHNY and CDR2 SVGAGI (reference sequence). This CDR3 contains 17 residues. The V and J ends lost 0 bases and 2 bases respectively, with 13 bases between them. DNA for the CDR3: TGTGCCAGCAGTTACTCTCCTCTGGCAGAAAACACCGGGGAGCTGTTTTTT. It translates to CASSYSPLAENTGELFF.

The sample holds many counts of this clonotype. The rearrangement links TRBV5-1 to TRBJ2-6, with a possible D match to TRBD1 (5 bases). The CDR3 totals 18 residues. The germline gives CDR1 SGHRS, CDR2 YFSETQ. V was clipped by 0 bases and J by 4 bases, with 17 bases between them. The CDR3 sequence: CASSLAGQGLGGANVLTF. The CDR3 bases are TGCGCCAGCAGCTTGGCTGGGCAGGGCTTAGGAGGGGCCAACGTCCTGACTTTC.

This clonotype was counted many times. The chain recombines TRBV12-3 or TRBV12-4 with TRBJ2-7, with D possibly matching TRBD2 (6 bases). Trimming pared 8 bases from V and 7 bases from J, leaving 15 bases between. CDR3 length: 12 residues. The CDR3 nucleotides read TGTGCCAGCGGGGGGTATTCCGGGGAGCAGTACTTC. Its translation is CASGGYSGEQYF.

The chain uses TRBV12-3 or TRBV12-4 and TRBJ1-4; D is unresolved. This CDR3 region has 14 residues. Trimming removed 6 bases at V and 0 bases at J, with 8 bases between. The CDR3 loop is CASRCTATNEKLFF. The CDR3 nucleotides read TGTGCCAGCAGGTGTACAGCAACTAATGAAAAACTGTTTTTT.

This clonotype came up many times. V is TRBV27 and J is TRBJ1-2; tentative D call: TRBD1 (5 bases). Germline values: CDR1 MNHEY, CDR2 SMNVEV (reference sequence). V was cut by 5 bases and J by 5 bases, with 18 bases left in between. This CDR3 region has 15 residues. The CDR3 nucleotides read TGTGCCAGCAGTAAAAGAGGGACCCTCGGGTATGGCTACACCTTC. It specifies CASSKRGTLGYGYTF.

This clonotype appeared many times. The chain recombines TRBV3-1 with TRBJ1-1; D may be TRBD1 (6 bases). Looked up from germline, CDR1 is LGHDT and CDR2 is YNNKEL (reference sequence). The V end lost 4 bases, the J end lost 1 base, and 16 bases lay between the germline ends. The CDR3 loop spans 16 amino acids. The CDR3 loop is CASSPSGGRRNTEAFF. CDR3 DNA: TGTGCCAGCAGCCCGTCGGGGGGCAGGAGGAACACTGAAGCTTTCTTT.

The chain uses TRBV9 and TRBJ2-7, with D unresolved. This CDR3 is built from 15 residues. Trimming shortened V by 4 bases and J by 2 bases, and 16 bases separated the two germline ends. The V gene's germline CDR1 is SGDLS and CDR2 YYNGEE. The DNA for the CDR3 is TGTGCCAGCAGCATCCTGCCGACTCTAACCTACGAGCAGTACTTC. It translates to CASSILPTLTYEQYF.

This clonotype was counted many times. The CDR3 bases are TGCAGTGCTAGAGATGAGGGACAGGGCTCCTACGAGCAGTACTTC. Translating it yields CSARDEGQGSYEQYF. The V call is TRBV20-1, the J call TRBJ2-7, with 9 bases lining up with TRBD1. Germline V gene sequence: CDR1 DFQATT, CDR2 SNEGSKA (reference sequence). The CDR3 runs 15 residues. Germline trimming cut 0 bases from V and 0 bases from J; bases unmatched to any gene: 3.

A word on this clonotype: At one of its ends the junction is not consistent with the germline gene, which may arise from a read error. This chain joins TRBV7-9 and TRBJ1-1; the D is unclear. CDR1 SEHNR and CDR2 FQNEAQ come from the germline V gene (reference sequence). This CDR3 spans 15 amino acids. The CDR3 spells CASILIPQGWTEAFF. The CDR3, as DNA: TGTGCCAGCATCTTAATCCCACAAGGATGGACTGAAGCTTTCTTT.

Many counts were recorded for this clonotype. This sequence joins TRBV12-3 or TRBV12-4 and TRBJ2-7; a weak D match, TRBD2 (7 bases). Deletions cut 6 bases from V and 2 bases from J, with 17 bases between. This CDR3 region has 15 residues. Here the CDR3 DNA reads TGTGCCAGCAGCCCTCGAGGGGGGGCTACCTACGAGCAGTACTTC. Its protein product is CASSPRGGATYEQYF.

The rearrangement joins TRBV18 to TRBJ2-7; no clear D. Looked up from germline, CDR1 is KGHSH and CDR2 is LQKENI. The CDR3 loop spans 12 amino acids. V lost 4 bases, J lost 7 bases, and 11 bases lay in between. The CDR3 loop is CASSQGTVEQYF. In nucleotides, the CDR3 is TGTGCCAGCTCACAGGGAACGGTGGAGCAGTACTTC.

The chain recombines TRBV28 with TRBJ2-5; TRBD2 matches 8 bases. Per the germline V gene, CDR1 is MDHEN and CDR2 is SYDVKM. After removal of 3 bases from V and 4 bases from J, the junction contained 7 bases not matched to a gene. This CDR3 is built from 15 residues. CDR3 protein: CASSFERGIRETQYF. The DNA of the CDR3 is TGTGCCAGCAGTTTCGAGCGGGGGATAAGAGAGACCCAGTACTTC.

In this sample, this clonotype turned up many times. The chain joins TRBV6-5 to TRBJ1-5; the D gene is possibly TRBD1 (5 bases). The V gene's germline CDR1 is MNHEY and CDR2 SVGAGI. With 5 bases removed from V and 4 bases from J, the gap between germline ends came to 15 bases. The CDR3 length is 15 residues. The CDR3: CASSRGGGGNQPQHF. The CDR3 DNA sequence: TGTGCCAGCAGTCGCGGGGGGGGGGGTAATCAGCCCCAGCATTTT.

This clonotype was counted at least ten times. V gene TRBV5-1 combines with J gene TRBJ1-1; 9 bases line up with TRBD1. The CDR3 has 16 amino acids. The trim removed 6 bases at V and 4 bases at J, leaving 13 bases unmatched. Germline V gene lookup returns CDR1 SGHRS and CDR2 YFSETQ. The CDR3 spells CASILYPGQGTTEAFF. Here the CDR3 DNA reads TGCGCCAGCATCCTTTACCCCGGACAGGGGACCACTGAAGCTTTCTTT.